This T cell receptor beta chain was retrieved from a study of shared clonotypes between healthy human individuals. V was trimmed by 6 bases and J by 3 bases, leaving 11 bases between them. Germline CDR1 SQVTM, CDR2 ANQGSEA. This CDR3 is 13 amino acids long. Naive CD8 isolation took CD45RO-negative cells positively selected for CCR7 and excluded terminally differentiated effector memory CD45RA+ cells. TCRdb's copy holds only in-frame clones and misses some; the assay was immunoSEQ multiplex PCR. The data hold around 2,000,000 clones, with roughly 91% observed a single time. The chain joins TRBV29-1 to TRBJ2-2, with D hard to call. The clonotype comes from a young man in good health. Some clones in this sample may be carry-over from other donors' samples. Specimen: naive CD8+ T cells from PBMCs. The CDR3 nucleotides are TGCAGCGTCAGAAACAGAGACACCGGGGAGCTGTTTTTT. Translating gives CSVRNRDTGELFF.